This TCR beta chain appears in the sequencing data of a study of T cell responses to AZD1222 COVID-19 vaccine. This clone was picked up a small number of times. The repertoire was sequenced with immunoSEQ multiplex PCR; TCRdb's copy has only in-frame clones and lacks some. The sample records 170,000 or so clones, approximately 90% being singletons. The CDR3 consists of 14 residues. Trimming took 4 bases from V and 3 from J; bases not matched to a gene: 5. Germline V lookup: CDR1 SGHNT, CDR2 YENEEA. Sample: peripheral blood, taken on day 0 of AZD1222 vaccination. The origin of this receptor is an adult in good health. V and J are TRBV11-3 and TRBJ1-1, with 7 bases that match TRBD1. The CDR3 reads CASSSGGQDTEAFF. DNA of the CDR3: TGTGCCAGCAGCTCAGGGGGGCAAGACACTGAAGCTTTCTTT.